This entry features one TCR beta chain sequence. This clone was seen once. Its cognate antigen has yet to be identified. There are no base qualities to consult, and no much larger clone falls within one base. These data come from a study of blood T cell repertoires in COVID-19 (TCRdb year 2020). Turning to the overall study: Samples from collaborators originated in the United States, Italy and Spain and spanned both the acute and convalescent phases of COVID-19. The material from the prospective study consisted of cDNA or gDNA derived from T cells, B-cell-depleted T cells, or PBMCs. Subjects who had been exposed to COVID-19, were actively infected with it, or had recovered from it provided the deeply sampled blood TCRbeta repertoires that made up the dataset. A freely available public database, intended as a resource for researchers studying the immune response to SARS-CoV-2, is where the repertoires were released. The samples were drawn from two sources: the first 160 participants of the ongoing ImmuneRACE study, and 1,000 to 1,500 subjects contributed by 6 global collaborators. Nearly every sample came with metadata listing a de-identified subject ID, COVID-19 status, age in years and sex. Where available, HLA class I and class II types were obtained from metadata supplied by the sample provider rather than from assay-based typing.

Collaborating institutions collected whole blood in K2EDTA tubes following their own protocols. For TCRbeta analysis, collaborators shipped samples as frozen whole blood, isolated PBMCs, or DNA extracted from either of those sample types. The CDR3 numbers 15 residues from cysteine through phenylalanine. CDR3 DNA is the only sequence kept; it has 45 bases, read in frame from the first base. Trimming removed 3 bases from V and 6 bases from J; the gene matches leave 8 bases unexplained. Via the germline V gene, CDR1 is SGDLS and CDR2 YYNGEE. TCRbeta CDR3 regions were amplified from genomic DNA by means of the immunoSEQ Assay, a bias-controlled multiplex PCR. The authors' pipeline ran thus. The number of nucleated cells in each sample was estimated from the amplification of reference gene primers within the assay. To quantify the absolute abundance of each unique TCRbeta CDR3 rearrangement, sequence reads were collapsed and filtered. For each sample, productive Simpson clonality was calculated as the square root of Simpson's diversity index across productive rearrangements. TCRdb mirrors the immuneACCESS table, restricted to in-frame sequences. Some clones are absent from its copies; in checked studies, under half trace to an unresolved V gene, and the reason for the others is unknown. Clone size and V and J calls were adopted from that table, with D and trimming inferred from the DNA. This sample gives tens of thousands of clones in total; about nine tenths of them show up just once. Around 15% of the sample rests with the top ten.

The paper as a whole reports these results and caveats: The amount of clinical and demographic metadata varied by source and participant and was provided uncurated.

The TCR sequence derives from a man in his 70s with acute or convalescent COVID-19. The sequenced material came from peripheral blood. This receptor chain uses TRBV9 and TRBJ2-1; TRBD2 agrees with 8 junctional bases. At the DNA level, the sequence is TGTGCCAGCAGCGGGACTAGCTCTTCTCTCAATGAGCAGTTCTTC. Translated, this is CASSGTSSSLNEQFF.